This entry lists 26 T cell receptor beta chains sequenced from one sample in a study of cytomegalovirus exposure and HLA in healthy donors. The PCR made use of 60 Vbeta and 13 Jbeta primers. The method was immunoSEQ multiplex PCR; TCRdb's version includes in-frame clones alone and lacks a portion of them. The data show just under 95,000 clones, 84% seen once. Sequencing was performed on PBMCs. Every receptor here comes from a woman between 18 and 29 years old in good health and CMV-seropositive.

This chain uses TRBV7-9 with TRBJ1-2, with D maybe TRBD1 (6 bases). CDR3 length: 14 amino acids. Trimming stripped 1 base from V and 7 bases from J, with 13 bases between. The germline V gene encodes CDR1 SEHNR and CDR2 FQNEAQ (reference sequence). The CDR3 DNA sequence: TGTGCCAGCAGCTTAGTTCCGGCCAGGGGTGGCTACACCTTC. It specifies CASSLVPARGGYTF.

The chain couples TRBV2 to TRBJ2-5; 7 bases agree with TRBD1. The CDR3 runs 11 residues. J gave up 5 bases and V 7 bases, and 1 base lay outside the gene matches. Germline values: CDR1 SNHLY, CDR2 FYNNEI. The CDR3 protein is CASKGQETQYF. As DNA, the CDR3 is TGTGCCAGCAAGGGACAGGAGACCCAGTACTTC.

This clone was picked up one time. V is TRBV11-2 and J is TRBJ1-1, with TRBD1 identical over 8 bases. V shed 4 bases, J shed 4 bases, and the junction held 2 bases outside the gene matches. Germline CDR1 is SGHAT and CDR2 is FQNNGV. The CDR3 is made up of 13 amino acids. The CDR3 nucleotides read TGTGCCAGCAGCTACGGACAGGGCACTGAAGCTTTCTTT. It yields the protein CASSYGQGTEAFF.

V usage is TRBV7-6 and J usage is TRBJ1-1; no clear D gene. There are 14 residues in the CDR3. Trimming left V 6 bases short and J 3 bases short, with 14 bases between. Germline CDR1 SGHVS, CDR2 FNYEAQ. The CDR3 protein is CASRPLRADTEAFF. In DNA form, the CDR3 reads TGTGCCAGCAGACCGTTGAGGGCTGACACTGAAGCTTTCTTT. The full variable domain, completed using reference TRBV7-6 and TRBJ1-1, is GAGVSQSPRYKVTKRGQDVALRCDPISGHVSLYWYRQALGQGPEFLTYFNYEAQQDKSGLPNDRFSAERPEGSISTLTIQRTEQRDSAMYRCASRPLRADTEAFFGQGTRLTVV.

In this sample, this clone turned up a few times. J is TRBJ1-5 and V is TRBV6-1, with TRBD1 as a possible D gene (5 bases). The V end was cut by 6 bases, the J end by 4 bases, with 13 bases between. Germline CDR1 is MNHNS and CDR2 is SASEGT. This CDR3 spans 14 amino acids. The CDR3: CASSGWRGNQPQHF. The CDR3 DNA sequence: TGTGCCAGCAGCGGGTGGAGGGGTAATCAGCCCCAGCATTTT.

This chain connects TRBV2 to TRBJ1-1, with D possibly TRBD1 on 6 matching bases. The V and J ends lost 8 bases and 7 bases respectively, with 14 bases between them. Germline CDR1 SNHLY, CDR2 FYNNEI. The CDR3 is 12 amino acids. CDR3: CASGYRTDEAFF. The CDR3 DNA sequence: TGTGCCAGCGGGTACCGGACAGATGAAGCTTTCTTT.

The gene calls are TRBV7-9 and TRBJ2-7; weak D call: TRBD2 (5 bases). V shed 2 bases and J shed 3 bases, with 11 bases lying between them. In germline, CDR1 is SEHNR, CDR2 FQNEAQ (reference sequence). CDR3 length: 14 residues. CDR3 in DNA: TGTGCCAGCAGCTTATGGGGTAGCGACTACGAGCAGTACTTC. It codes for CASSLWGSDYEQYF.

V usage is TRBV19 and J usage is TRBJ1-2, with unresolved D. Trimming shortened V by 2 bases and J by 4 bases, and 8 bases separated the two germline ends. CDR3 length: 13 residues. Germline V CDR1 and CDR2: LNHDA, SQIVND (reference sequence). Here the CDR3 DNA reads TGTGCCAGTAGTATAACGCCAGTCTATGGCTACACCTTC. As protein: CASSITPVYGYTF.

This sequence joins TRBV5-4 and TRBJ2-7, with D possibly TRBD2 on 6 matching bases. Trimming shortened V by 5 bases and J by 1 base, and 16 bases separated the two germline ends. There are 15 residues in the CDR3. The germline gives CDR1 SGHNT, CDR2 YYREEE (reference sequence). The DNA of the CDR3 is TGTGCCAGCAGTTCCGAGGGGAGGCGGTCCTACGAGCAGTACTTC. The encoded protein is CASSSEGRRSYEQYF.

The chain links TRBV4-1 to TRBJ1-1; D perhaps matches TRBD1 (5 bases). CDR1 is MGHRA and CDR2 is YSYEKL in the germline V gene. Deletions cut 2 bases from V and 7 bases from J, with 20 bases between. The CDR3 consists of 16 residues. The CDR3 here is CASSQLPGPRGGEAFF. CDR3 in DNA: TGCGCCAGCAGCCAACTCCCGGGCCCTAGGGGCGGTGAAGCTTTCTTT.

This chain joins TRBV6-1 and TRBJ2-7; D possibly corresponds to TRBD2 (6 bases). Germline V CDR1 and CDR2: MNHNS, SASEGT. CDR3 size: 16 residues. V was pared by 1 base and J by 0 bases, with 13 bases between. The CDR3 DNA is TGTGCCAGCAGTGAAGGGCATGCGGGGACCTCCTACGAGCAGTACTTC. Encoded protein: CASSEGHAGTSYEQYF.

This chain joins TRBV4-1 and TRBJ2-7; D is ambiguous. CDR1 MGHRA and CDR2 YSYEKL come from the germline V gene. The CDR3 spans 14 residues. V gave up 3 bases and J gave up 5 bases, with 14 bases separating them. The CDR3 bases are TGCGCCAGCAGCCAGCTCCCTACTTTCAACGAGCAGTACTTC. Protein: CASSQLPTFNEQYF.

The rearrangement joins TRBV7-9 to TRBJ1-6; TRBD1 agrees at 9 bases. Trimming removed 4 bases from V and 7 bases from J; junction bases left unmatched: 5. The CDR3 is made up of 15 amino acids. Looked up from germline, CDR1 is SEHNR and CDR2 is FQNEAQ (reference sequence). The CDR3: CASSWTTGGNSPLHF. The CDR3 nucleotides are TGTGCCAGCAGCTGGACGACAGGGGGGAATTCACCCCTCCACTTT. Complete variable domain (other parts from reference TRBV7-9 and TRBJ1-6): DTGVSQNPRHKITKRGQNVTFRCDPISEHNRLYWYRQTLGQGPEFLTYFQNEAQLEKSRLLSDRFSAERPKGSFSTLEIQRTEQGDSAMYLCASSWTTGGNSPLHFGNGTRLTVT.

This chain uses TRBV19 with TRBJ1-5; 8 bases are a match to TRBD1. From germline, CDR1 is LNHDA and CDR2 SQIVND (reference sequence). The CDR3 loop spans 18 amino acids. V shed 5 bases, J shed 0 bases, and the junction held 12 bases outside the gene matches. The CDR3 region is CASSPLRDRSNSNQPQHF. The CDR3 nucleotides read TGTGCCAGTAGTCCCCTCCGGGACAGGTCGAATAGCAATCAGCCCCAGCATTTT.

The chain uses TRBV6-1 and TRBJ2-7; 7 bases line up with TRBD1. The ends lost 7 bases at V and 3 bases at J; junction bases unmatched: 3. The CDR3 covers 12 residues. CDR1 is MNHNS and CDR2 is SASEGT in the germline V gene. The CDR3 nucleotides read TGTGCCAGCATTAGGGACAGCTACGAGCAGTACTTC. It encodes CASIRDSYEQYF.

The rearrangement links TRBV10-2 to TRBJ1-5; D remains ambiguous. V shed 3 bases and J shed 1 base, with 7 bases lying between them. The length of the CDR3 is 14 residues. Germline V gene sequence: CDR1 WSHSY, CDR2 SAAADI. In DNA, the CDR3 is TGCGCCAGCAGTGATTACGCGAGCAATCAGCCCCAGCATTTT. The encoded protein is CASSDYASNQPQHF.

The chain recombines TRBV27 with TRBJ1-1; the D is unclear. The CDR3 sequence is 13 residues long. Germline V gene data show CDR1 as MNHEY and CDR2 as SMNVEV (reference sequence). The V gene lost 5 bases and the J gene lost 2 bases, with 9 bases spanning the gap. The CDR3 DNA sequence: TGTGCCAGCAGTATCCGGGAAAACACTGAAGCTTTCTTT. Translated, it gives CASSIRENTEAFF.

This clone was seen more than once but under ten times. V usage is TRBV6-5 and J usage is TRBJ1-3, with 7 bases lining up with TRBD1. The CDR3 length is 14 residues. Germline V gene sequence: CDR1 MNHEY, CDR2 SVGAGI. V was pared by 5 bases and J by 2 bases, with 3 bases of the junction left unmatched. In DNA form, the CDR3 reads TGTGCCAGCAGTCAGGGGGGAACTGGAAACACCATATATTTT. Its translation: CASSQGGTGNTIYF.

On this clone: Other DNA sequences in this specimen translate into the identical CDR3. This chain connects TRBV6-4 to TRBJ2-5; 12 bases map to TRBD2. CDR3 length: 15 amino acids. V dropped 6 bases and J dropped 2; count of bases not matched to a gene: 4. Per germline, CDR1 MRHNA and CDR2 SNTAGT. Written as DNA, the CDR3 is TGTGCCAGCAGCCCTACTAGCGGGGGGCAAGAGACCCAGTACTTC. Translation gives CASSPTSGGQETQYF.

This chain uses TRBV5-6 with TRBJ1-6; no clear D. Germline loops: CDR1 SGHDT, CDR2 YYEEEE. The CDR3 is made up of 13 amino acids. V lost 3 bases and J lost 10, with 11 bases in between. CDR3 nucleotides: TGTGCCAGCAGCTCGTACGAAGCCTCACCCCTCCACTTT. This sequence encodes CASSSYEASPLHF.

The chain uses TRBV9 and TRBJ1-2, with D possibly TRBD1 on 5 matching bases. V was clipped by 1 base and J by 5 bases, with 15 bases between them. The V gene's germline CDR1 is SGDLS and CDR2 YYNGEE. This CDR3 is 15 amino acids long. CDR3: CASSVRKEGSYGYTF. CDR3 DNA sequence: TGTGCCAGCAGCGTAAGGAAGGAGGGGAGTTATGGCTACACCTTC.

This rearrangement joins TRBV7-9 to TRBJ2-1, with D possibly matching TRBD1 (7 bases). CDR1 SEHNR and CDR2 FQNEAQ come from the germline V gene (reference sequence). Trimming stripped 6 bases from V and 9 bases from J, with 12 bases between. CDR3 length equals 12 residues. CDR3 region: CASRQQGGEQFF. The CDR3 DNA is TGTGCCAGCAGACAGCAGGGGGGTGAGCAGTTCTTC.

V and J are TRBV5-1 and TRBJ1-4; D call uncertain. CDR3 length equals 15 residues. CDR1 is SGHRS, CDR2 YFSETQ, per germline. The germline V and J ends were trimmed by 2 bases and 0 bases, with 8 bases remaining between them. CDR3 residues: CASSFLQSTNEKLFF. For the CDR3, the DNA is TGCGCCAGCAGCTTTCTTCAGTCAACTAATGAAAAACTGTTTTTT. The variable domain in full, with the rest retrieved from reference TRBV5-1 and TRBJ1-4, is KAGVTQTPRYLIKTRGQQVTLSCSPISGHRSVSWYQQTPGQGLQFLFEYFSETQRNKGNFPGRFSGRQFSNSRSEMNVSTLELGDSALYLCASSFLQSTNEKLFFGSGTQLSVL.

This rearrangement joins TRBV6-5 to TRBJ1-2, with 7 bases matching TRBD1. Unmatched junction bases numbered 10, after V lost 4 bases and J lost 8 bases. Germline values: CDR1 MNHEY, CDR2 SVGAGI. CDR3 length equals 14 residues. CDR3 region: CASSFDRASVGYTF. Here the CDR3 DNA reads TGTGCCAGCAGTTTCGACAGGGCATCGGTGGGCTACACCTTC.

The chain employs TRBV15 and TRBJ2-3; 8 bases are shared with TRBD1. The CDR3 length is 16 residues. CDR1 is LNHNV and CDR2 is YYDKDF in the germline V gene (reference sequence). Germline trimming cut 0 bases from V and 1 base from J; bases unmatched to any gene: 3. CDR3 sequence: CATSRDGQGGTDTQYF. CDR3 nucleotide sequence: TGTGCCACCAGCAGAGATGGACAGGGCGGCACAGATACGCAGTATTTT.

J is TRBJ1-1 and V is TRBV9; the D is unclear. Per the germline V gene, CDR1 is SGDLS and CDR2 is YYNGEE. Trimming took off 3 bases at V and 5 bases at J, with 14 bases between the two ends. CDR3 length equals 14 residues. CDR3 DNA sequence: TGTGCCAGCAGCGGTCGGCAGGACTTGACTGAAGCTTTCTTT. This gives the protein CASSGRQDLTEAFF. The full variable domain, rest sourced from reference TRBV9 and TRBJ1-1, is DSGVTQTPKHLITATGQRVTLRCSPRSGDLSVYWYQQSLDQGLQFLIQYYNGEERAKGNILERFSAQQFPDLHSELNLSSLELGDSALYFCASSGRQDLTEAFFGQGTRLTVV.